Listed below are T cell receptor beta chains from one sample, sequenced in a study of blood T cell repertoires in COVID-19. The method was immunoSEQ multiplex PCR; TCRdb's version includes in-frame clones alone and lacks a portion of them. Of around 260,000 clones listed, approximately 86% are singletons. The sample comprised peripheral blood. The receptors originated from a woman in her fifties or sixties with COVID-19, enrolled during active disease. The CDR3 runs from the conserved cysteine through the conserved F or W. Each record gives: J gene, clone size, D gene, V gene, CDR3 DNA, CDR3 protein. A D gene is named only where the DNA matches it firmly. Size is stated for part of the rows, as once, few or many counts, or as a class when the clone is expanded.

TRBJ2-3 . . TRBV18 TGTGCCAGCTCACTGGGACTCGGGGGCACAGATACGCAGTATTTT CASSLGLGGTDTQYF
TRBJ2-4 . . TRBV27 TGTGCCAGCAGTTTATCGGCCAACTACGGGGACATTCAGTACTTC CASSLSANYGDIQYF
TRBJ2-5 . TRBD2 TRBV7-9 TGTGCCAGCAGCTTAGCAGCGGGACCGTACGTTCAAGAGACCCAGTACTTC CASSLAAGPYVQETQYF
TRBJ1-5 . TRBD1 TRBV28 TGTGCCAGCACTCAGGGACAGCGGAATCAGCCCCAGCATTTT CASTQGQRNQPQHF
TRBJ1-2 . . TRBV3-1/TRBV3-2 TGTGCCAGCAGCCAAGAGAGGGTCCGAGGCTACACCTTC CASSQERVRGYTF
TRBJ1-4 . . TRBV7-7 TGTGCCAGCAGCCTGGGGTTGGGCCGGGATAATGAAAAACTGTTTTTT CASSLGLGRDNEKLFF
TRBJ2-2 once . TRBV5-1 TGCGCCAGCAGAGTGGCAGGGACCGGGGAGCTGTTTTTT CASRVAGTGELFF
TRBJ1-4 . . TRBV5-1 TGCGCCAGCAGCTTGAGGGAGATCGCAACTAATGAAAAACTGTTTTTT CASSLREIATNEKLFF
TRBJ2-3 . TRBD1 TRBV6-1 TGTGCCAGCAGTGAAGAGGACAGGGCCACAGATACGCAGTATTTT CASSEEDRATDTQYF
TRBJ2-5 . . TRBV4-1 TGCGCCAGCAGCCAAATACAGGAGAGGACCCAGTACTTC CASSQIQERTQYF
TRBJ1-2 once TRBD1 TRBV28 TGTGCCAGCAGTCCGGCCGACAGGGACTCCTATGGCTACACCTTC CASSPADRDSYGYTF
TRBJ1-4 . TRBD1 TRBV19 TGTGCCAGTAGTATCGGACAGGGTGCAACTAATGAAAAACTGTTTTTT CASSIGQGATNEKLFF
TRBJ2-3 . . TRBV3-1/TRBV3-2 TGTGCCAGCAGCCCCGATCTGGCGGGGCGTCAATCAGATACGCAGTATTTT CASSPDLAGRQSDTQYF
TRBJ1-3 . . TRBV4-1 TGCGCCAGCAGCCAGTCAGGGTTTGCGAACACCATATATTTT CASSQSGFANTIYF
TRBJ1-6 . . TRBV19 TGTGCCAGTAGTATAGCGGGACAAGATAATTCACCCCTCCACTTT CASSIAGQDNSPLHF
TRBJ1-2 . . TRBV21-1 TGTGCCAGCAGCAAAATGGACAGGGGGAACTATGGCTACACCTTC CASSKMDRGNYGYTF
TRBJ1-1 . TRBD1 TRBV7-3 TGTGCCAGCAGCCCTGAGGCGGGACAGGGATCCGAAGCTTTCTTT CASSPEAGQGSEAFF
TRBJ2-2 . TRBD2 TRBV7-9 TGTGCCAGCAGCTTAGTGGGGACTAGCGGGAGCCCCGGGGAGCTGTTTTTT CASSLVGTSGSPGELFF
TRBJ1-2 . . TRBV10-3 TGTGCCATCAGTGCGACAGGCGATGGCTACACCTTC CAISATGDGYTF
TRBJ2-7 . TRBD2 TRBV2 TGTGCCAGCAGTATACCTGGGGTGGGGCTAGCGGGGTACGAGCAGTACTTC CASSIPGVGLAGYEQYF
TRBJ2-1 . TRBD2 TRBV7-3 TGTGCCAGCAGCTTGAGGGCTAGCGGGTACAATGAGCAGTTCTTC CASSLRASGYNEQFF
TRBJ2-6 once . TRBV4-1 TGCGCCAGCAGCCAGATAGGCCGAGGGAAAACCGCCGGGGCCAACGTCCTGACTTTC CASSQIGRGKTAGANVLTF
TRBJ2-1 . . TRBV28 TGTGCCAGCAGTTACCCCGGCGGGTTCGTCAATGAGCAGTTCTTC CASSYPGGFVNEQFF
TRBJ1-3 . . TRBV19 TGTGCCAGTAGTATCCCCAGAGGGACTGGAAACACCATATATTTT CASSIPRGTGNTIYF
TRBJ2-2 . . TRBV27 TGTGCCAGCAGTCTGGGGCAAACTAACACCGGGGAGCTGTTTTTT CASSLGQTNTGELFF
TRBJ1-5 . TRBD1 TRBV6-8 TGTGCCAGCAGTTACCTGGGACAGGGTGGACCGTTTGGCAATCAGCCCCAGCATTTT CASSYLGQGGPFGNQPQHF
TRBJ2-1 . . TRBV19 TGTGCCAGTAGTATCAGGGATCGGGTCAATGAGCAGTTCTTC CASSIRDRVNEQFF
TRBJ2-5 . . TRBV30 TGTGCCTGGAGTGTTGGTTCTAGCGACCAAGAGACCCAGTACTTC CAWSVGSSDQETQYF
TRBJ2-2 . . TRBV28 TGTGCCAGCAGTTTGAGAACCGGGGAGCTGTTTTTT CASSLRTGELFF
TRBJ2-7 . . TRBV28 TGTGCCAGCAGTTTGGGAACAGGGAGAGGAAACGAGCAGTACTTC CASSLGTGRGNEQYF
TRBJ1-1 . . TRBV27 TGTGCCAGCAGTTCCCGGCGGGGCACTGAAGCTTTCTTT CASSSRRGTEAFF
TRBJ2-7 . . TRBV27 TGTGCCAGCAGTTTATCTGGGGGGGCCTTTTTGAGTGAGCAGTACTTC CASSLSGGAFLSEQYF
TRBJ1-2 . TRBD1 TRBV5-1 TGCGCCAGCAGCCCAGGGACAGGGGTCTTGCCGGGCTACACCTTC CASSPGTGVLPGYTF
TRBJ2-4 . . TRBV19 TGTGCCAGTAGTAGCGGACAGCCTCAAAACATTCAGTACTTC CASSSGQPQNIQYF
TRBJ2-1 . . TRBV13 TGTGCCAGCAGCTTAGATCGTCGCGTTGAGCAGTTCTTC CASSLDRRVEQFF
TRBJ2-1 . TRBD2 TRBV24-1 TGTGCCACCAGTGAGCGAGCGGGATCGAGCGGGAGGAGGAATGAGCAGTTCTTC CATSERAGSSGRRNEQFF
TRBJ2-3 once . TRBV24-1 TGTGCCACCAGTGATTTGAGGGTGGGGGGAACAACCTCCACAGATACGCAGTATTTT CATSDLRVGGTTSTDTQYF
TRBJ2-1 . . TRBV14 TGTGCCAGCAGCCTCGGGCGGGGACCAGCCTACAATGAGCAGTTCTTC CASSLGRGPAYNEQFF
TRBJ2-1 once TRBD1 TRBV4-2 TGTGCCAGCAGCCAAGTGACAGGGATCTCCTACAATGAGCAGTTCTTC CASSQVTGISYNEQFF
TRBJ2-2 . . TRBV6-2/TRBV6-3 TGTGCCAGCAGTTACTCCTCTCTCAGGGGTTCGAACACCGGGGAGCTGTTTTTT CASSYSSLRGSNTGELFF
TRBJ2-4 once . TRBV28 TGTGCCAGCAGTGGAGAACTAGCCAAAAACATTCAGTACTTC CASSGELAKNIQYF
TRBJ1-6 . TRBD1 TRBV5-1 TGCGCCAGCAGCTTGGGACAGGGGACGACACCCCTCCACTTT CASSLGQGTTPLHF
TRBJ2-3 . TRBD2 TRBV24-1 TGTGCCACCAGTGATCACCCCTCTCTAGCGGGAGCGACAGATACGCAGTATTTT CATSDHPSLAGATDTQYF
TRBJ2-2 . . TRBV24-1 TGTGCCACCAGTGATATGACACAGGGAACCGGGGAGCTGTTTTTT CATSDMTQGTGELFF
TRBJ2-1 once . TRBV6-2/TRBV6-3 TGTGCCAGCAGTACCCCGACTCCCCGTTCAGCTACCCAGTTCTTC CASSTPTPRSATQFF
TRBJ1-2 . . TRBV9 TGTGCCAGCAGCGTCAGTCCACAGGGAACTTCCTACACCTTC CASSVSPQGTSYTF
TRBJ2-1 once TRBD1 TRBV5-4 TGTGCCAGCAGGGGGCAAGTTGGACAGGTCAATGAGCAGTTCTTC CASRGQVGQVNEQFF
TRBJ1-1 . TRBD1 TRBV18 TGTGCCAGCTCACCCGGACAGGGCAACACTGAAGCTTTCTTT CASSPGQGNTEAFF
TRBJ2-7 . . TRBV6-2/TRBV6-3 TGTGCCAGCAGTCAATGGAGCAGGGACTACGAGCAGTACTTC CASSQWSRDYEQYF
TRBJ2-7 once . TRBV14 TGTGCCAGCAGCCAAGTCCGGAGCGGCCACGAGCAGTACTTC CASSQVRSGHEQYF
TRBJ1-2 once . TRBV5-6 TGTGCCAGCAGCTTGGCGGGGGTGGGGAATAGTGGCTACACCTTC CASSLAGVGNSGYTF
TRBJ2-1 . TRBD2 TRBV30 TGTGCCTGGAGTGTTGGGTTAGCGGGAGGGCTGAGCTCCTACAATGAGCAGTTCTTC CAWSVGLAGGLSSYNEQFF
TRBJ1-2 . TRBD1 TRBV5-6 TGTGCCAGCAGCCCGGACAGGCGATATGGCTACACCTTC CASSPDRRYGYTF
TRBJ1-1 once . TRBV29-1 TGCAGCGTTTCCACAGGTATGGACACTGAAGCTTTCTTT CSVSTGMDTEAFF
TRBJ2-1 . TRBD1 TRBV6-5 TGTGCCAGCAGTTACCCGACAGGGGGAGTCTACAATGAGCAGTTCTTC CASSYPTGGVYNEQFF
TRBJ1-2 once . TRBV27 TGTGCCAGCAGTCCAGGGGTTCGATATCGGGGCTACACCTTC CASSPGVRYRGYTF
TRBJ2-3 . . TRBV15 TGTGCCACCAGCACAAGCGGCGGGACAGATACGCAGTATTTT CATSTSGGTDTQYF
TRBJ1-3 few . TRBV19 TGTGCCAGTAGTATTTCTCGGGGTCTCTCTGGAAACACCATATATTTT CASSISRGLSGNTIYF
TRBJ1-5 once TRBD1 TRBV5-7 TGTGCCAGCGGCAGGGGGAAGGAACAATTGAATTATAGCAATCAGCCCCAGCATTTT CASGRGKEQLNYSNQPQHF
TRBJ1-2 . . TRBV6-6 TGTGCCAGCACTTCCTCTGGGGGGGGCTTGAATGGCTACACCTTC CASTSSGGGLNGYTF